Below, one T cell receptor (beta chain) is given with its context. This CDR3 has 12 residues. The V and J ends lost 4 bases and 9 bases respectively, with 13 bases between them. Germline CDR1 SGHRS, CDR2 YFSETQ. Data came from immunoSEQ multiplex PCR; TCRdb stores just in-frame clones and leaves some out. The sample carries 20,000 or so clones, about 83% recorded once. This sample is part of a study of untreated major depressive disorder. The sequence was obtained from a woman aged 30 to 39 in good health. The chain carries TRBV5-1 and TRBJ1-1, with D tentatively TRBD1 (5 bases). The sequencing input was CD4+ T cells from PBMCs. The CDR3 spells CASSHETEQAFF. Here the CDR3 DNA reads TGCGCCAGCAGCCACGAGACAGAGCAAGCTTTCTTT.